What follows describes a single T cell receptor (beta chain). Its antigen is as yet unknown. At one end the junction does not follow the germline gene, possibly because of a read error. The germline V gene has CDR1 SGHTA and CDR2 FQGTGA. The CDR3 runs to 12 residues. The sample originates from a study of blood T cells in healthy people across ages. Broader study findings: Diversity figures derived from one million T cells were judged to underestimate the true value.

A second about 7 to 12 cycle PCR used barcoded and J-beta primers. Each cDNA molecule received a tag from a template-switch adaptor that had 12 random nucleotides. TCRdb fed the 5' RACE reads into MiXCR, producing one record per CDR3 protein. This sample yields 900,000 to 950,000 distinct CDR3 sequences, of which almost 30% are seen a single time; approximately 10% belongs to the top ten. Each individual donor underwent a draw of 8 to 10 milliliters of peripheral blood. These same data were also listed under a study on T cells of mothers and their children.

Sequencing was done on a sample of blood. This sequence was found in a woman between 40 and 50 years old in good health. The chain uses TRBV7-3 and TRBJ2-3; unclear D gene. This CDR3 reads CASSLSGDTQDF. As DNA, the CDR3 is TGTGCCAGCAGCTTAAGTGGAGATACGCAGGATTTT. Using reference TRBV7-3 and TRBJ2-3 for the parts outside the CDR3, the full variable domain is GAGVSQTPSNKVTEKGKYVELRCDPISGHTALYWYRQSLGQGPEFLIYFQGTGAADDSGLPNDRFFAVRPEGSVSTLKIQRTERGDSAVYLCASSLSGDTQDFGPGTRLTVL.